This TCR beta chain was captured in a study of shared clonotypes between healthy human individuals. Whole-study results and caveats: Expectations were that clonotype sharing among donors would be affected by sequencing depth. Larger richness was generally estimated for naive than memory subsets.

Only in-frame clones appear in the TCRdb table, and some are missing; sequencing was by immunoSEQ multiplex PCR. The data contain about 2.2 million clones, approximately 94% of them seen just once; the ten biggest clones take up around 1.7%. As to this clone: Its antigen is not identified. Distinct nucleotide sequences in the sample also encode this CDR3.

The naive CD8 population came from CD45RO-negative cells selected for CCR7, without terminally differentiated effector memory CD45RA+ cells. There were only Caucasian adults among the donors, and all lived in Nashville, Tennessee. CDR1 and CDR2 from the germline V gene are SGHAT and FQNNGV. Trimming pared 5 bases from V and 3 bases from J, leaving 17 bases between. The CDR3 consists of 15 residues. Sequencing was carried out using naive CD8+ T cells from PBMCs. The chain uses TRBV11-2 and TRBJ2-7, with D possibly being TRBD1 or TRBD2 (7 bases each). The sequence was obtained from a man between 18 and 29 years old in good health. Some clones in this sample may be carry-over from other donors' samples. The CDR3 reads CASSLAGRGGYEQYF. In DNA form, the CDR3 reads TGTGCCAGCAGCCTCGCGGGCAGGGGGGGCTACGAGCAGTACTTC.